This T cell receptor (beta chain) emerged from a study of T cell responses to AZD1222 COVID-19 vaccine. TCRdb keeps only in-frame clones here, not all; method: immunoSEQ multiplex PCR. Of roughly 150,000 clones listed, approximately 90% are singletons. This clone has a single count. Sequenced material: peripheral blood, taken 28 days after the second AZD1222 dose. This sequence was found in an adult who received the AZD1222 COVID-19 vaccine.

The CDR3 DNA is TGCGCCAGCAGCCCGTTACAGGGGTACACTGAAGCTTTCTTT. Amino acid sequence: CASSPLQGYTEAFF. The rearrangement links TRBV5-1 to TRBJ1-1; 7 bases agree with TRBD1. The V segment lost 4 bases and the J segment 3 bases; nucleotides outside the gene matches: 6. Germline CDR1 and CDR2: SGHRS and YFSETQ. This CDR3 is built from 14 residues. Full variable domain (missing parts from reference TRBV5-1 and TRBJ1-1): KAGVTQTPRYLIKTRGQQVTLSCSPISGHRSVSWYQQTPGQGLQFLFEYFSETQRNKGNFPGRFSGRQFSNSRSEMNVSTLELGDSALYLCASSPLQGYTEAFFGQGTRLTVV.